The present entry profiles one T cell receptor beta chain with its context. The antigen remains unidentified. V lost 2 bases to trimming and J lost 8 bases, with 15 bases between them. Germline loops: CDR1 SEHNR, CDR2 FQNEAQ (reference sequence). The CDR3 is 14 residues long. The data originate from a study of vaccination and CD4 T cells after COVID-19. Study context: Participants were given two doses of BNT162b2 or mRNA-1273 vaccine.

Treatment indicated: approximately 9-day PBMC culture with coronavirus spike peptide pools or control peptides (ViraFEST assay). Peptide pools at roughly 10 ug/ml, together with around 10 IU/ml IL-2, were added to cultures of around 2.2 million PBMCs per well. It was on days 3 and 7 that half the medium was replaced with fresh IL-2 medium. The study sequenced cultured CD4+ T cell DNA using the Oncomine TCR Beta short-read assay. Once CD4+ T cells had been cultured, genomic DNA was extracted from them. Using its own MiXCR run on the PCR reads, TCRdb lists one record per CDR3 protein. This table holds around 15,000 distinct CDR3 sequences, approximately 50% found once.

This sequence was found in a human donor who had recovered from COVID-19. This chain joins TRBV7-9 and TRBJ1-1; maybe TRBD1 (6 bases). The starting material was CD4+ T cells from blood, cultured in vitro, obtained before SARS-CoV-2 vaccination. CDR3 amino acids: CASSLIGGRVEAFF. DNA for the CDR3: TGTGCCAGCAGCTTAATAGGGGGGCGTGTGGAAGCTTTCTTT.